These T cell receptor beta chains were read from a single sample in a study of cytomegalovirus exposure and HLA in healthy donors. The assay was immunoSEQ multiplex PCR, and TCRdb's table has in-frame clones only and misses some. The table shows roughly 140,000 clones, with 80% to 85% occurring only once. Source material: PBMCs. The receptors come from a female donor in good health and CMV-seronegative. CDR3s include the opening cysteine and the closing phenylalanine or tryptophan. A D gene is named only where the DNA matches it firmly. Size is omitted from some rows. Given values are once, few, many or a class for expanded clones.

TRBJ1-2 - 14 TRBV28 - TGTGCCAGCAAAGAGGGCCTCGCTAACTATGGCTACACCTTC CASKEGLANYGYTF
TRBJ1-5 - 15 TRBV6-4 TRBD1 TGTGCCAGCAGTGAGGGGTCAGGGGGCCATCAGCCCCAGCATTTT CASSEGSGGHQPQHF
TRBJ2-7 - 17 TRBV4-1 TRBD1 TGCGCCAGCAGCCAAGACGGGACAGGGGCTAGGTCCTACGAGCAGTACTTC CASSQDGTGARSYEQYF
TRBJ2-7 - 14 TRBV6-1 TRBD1 TGTGCCAGCAGCCGGGACAGCGGTTCCTACGAGCAGTACTTC CASSRDSGSYEQYF
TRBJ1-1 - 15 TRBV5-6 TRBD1 TGTGCCAGCAGCCCTGAGGACAGGGCGAACACTGAAGCTTTCTTT CASSPEDRANTEAFF
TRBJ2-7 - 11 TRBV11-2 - TGTGCCAGCAGCTTAGAGACAGAGCAGTACTTC CASSLETEQYF
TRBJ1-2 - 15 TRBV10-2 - TGCGCCAGCAGGGCCGACAGCGTATCTAACTATGGCTACACCTTC CASRADSVSNYGYTF
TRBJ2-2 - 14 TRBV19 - TGTGCCAGTAGTATCCCTAGCTCGGCCGGGGAGCTGTTTTTT CASSIPSSAGELFF
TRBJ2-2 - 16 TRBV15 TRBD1 TGTGCCACCGCCTACCCGGGACAGGGGAACACCGGGGAGCTGTTTTTT CATAYPGQGNTGELFF
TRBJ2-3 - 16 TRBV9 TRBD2 TGTGCCAGCAGCGTAGTGTCAGGGAGGGTCACAGATACGCAGTATTTT CASSVVSGRVTDTQYF
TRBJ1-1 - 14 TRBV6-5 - TGTGCCAGCAGTCCGGTAGCGGGGCCCACTGAAGCTTTCTTT CASSPVAGPTEAFF
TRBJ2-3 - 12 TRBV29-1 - TGCAGCGTTTCGGGACTTGAGGTAGCGCAGTATTTT CSVSGLEVAQYF
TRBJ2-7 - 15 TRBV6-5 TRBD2 TGTGCCAGCAGTACGACTAGCGGGAGGTGGTACGAGCAGTACTTC CASSTTSGRWYEQYF
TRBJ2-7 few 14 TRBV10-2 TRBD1 TGCGCCAGCAGTGAGGGACAGGGCCGGGACGAGCAGTACTTC CASSEGQGRDEQYF
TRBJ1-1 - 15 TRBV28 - TGTGCCAGCAGTTTGGGAGAGCTTTTGAACACTGAAGCTTTCTTT CASSLGELLNTEAFF
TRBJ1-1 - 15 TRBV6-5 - TGTGCCAGCAGATCTTTGGTATCCGATCGCGCTGAAGCTTTCTTT CASRSLVSDRAEAFF
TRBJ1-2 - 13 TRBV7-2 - TGTGCCAGCAGCTCGACAGGAAACTATGGCTACACCTTC CASSSTGNYGYTF
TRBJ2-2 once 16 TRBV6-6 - TGTGCCAGCAGTTACCCCCAAATTCGCGACACCGGGGAGCTGTTTTTT CASSYPQIRDTGELFF
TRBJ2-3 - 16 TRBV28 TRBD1 TGTGCCAGCACCTTAGGTTGGGGACAGGACACAGATACGCAGTATTTT CASTLGWGQDTDTQYF
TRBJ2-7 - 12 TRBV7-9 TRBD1 TGTGCCAGCAGCCCGGGACCGGGACAGTCCCACTTC CASSPGPGQSHF
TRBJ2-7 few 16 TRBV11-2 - TGTGCCAGCAGCTTAGATCACTGGACAACGACCTACGAGCAGTACTTC CASSLDHWTTTYEQYF
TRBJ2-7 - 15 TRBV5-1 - TGCGCCAGCAGTCTAGGGGAGGCAGGCTCCTACGAGCAGTACTTC CASSLGEAGSYEQYF
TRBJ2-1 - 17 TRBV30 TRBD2 TGTGCCTGGACCACCAGCGGACTAGCGGGATCCTACAATGAGCAGTTCTTC CAWTTSGLAGSYNEQFF
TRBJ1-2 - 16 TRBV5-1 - TGCGCCAGCAGCTTGGATGGGTCCGGGGGGTACTATGGCTACACCTTC CASSLDGSGGYYGYTF
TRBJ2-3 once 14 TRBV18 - TGTGCCAGCTTCCTAAGAGGCTTCACGGATACGCAGTATTTT CASFLRGFTDTQYF
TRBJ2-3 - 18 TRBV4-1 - TGCGCCAGCAGCCAAGATCGCGTCGGTCAATCGGGCACAGATACGCAGTATTTT CASSQDRVGQSGTDTQYF
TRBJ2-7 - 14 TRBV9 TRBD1 TGTGCCAGCAGCGGCTACAGGGGGACCTACGAGCAGTACTTC CASSGYRGTYEQYF
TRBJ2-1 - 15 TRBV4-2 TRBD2 TGTGCCAGCAGCCAAGATGGGGCCATAGCGGGAGGGCAGTTCTTC CASSQDGAIAGGQFF
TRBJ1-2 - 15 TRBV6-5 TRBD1 TGTGCCAGCAGTTCTCGACAGGGGGCAAACTATGGCTACACCTTC CASSSRQGANYGYTF
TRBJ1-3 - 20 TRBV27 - TGTGCCAGCAGTTTTCAGGGTCCCACCAAAAAACAGGGATCTGGAAACACCATATATTTT CASSFQGPTKKQGSGNTIYF
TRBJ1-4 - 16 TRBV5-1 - TGCGCCAGCAGCCCCCGGAGGGAAGCAACTAATGAAAAACTGTTTTTT CASSPRREATNEKLFF
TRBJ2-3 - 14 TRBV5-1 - TGCGCCAGCACCGCATCAAGCAGCACAGATACGCAGTATTTT CASTASSSTDTQYF
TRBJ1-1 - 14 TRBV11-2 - TGTGCCAGCAGCTACTTAGGGGGAGGGACTGAAGCTTTCTTT CASSYLGGGTEAFF
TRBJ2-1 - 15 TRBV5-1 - TGCGCCAGCAGCTTGGTAGCTAACTCCTACAATGAGCAGTTCTTC CASSLVANSYNEQFF
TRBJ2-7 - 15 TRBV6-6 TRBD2 TGTGCCAGCAGTTACAAAGCGGGGACTTCCTACGAGCAGTACTTC CASSYKAGTSYEQYF
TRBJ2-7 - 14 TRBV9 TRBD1 TGTGCCAGCAGCTTAACCGGGACAGGGTTCGAGCAGTACTTC CASSLTGTGFEQYF
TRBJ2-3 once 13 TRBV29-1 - TGCAGCGTTGGTTCTCAGGGGGGAGATACGCAGTATTTT CSVGSQGGDTQYF
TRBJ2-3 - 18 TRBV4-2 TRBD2 TGTGCCAGCAGCCAAGGTGGTACGGCTAGCGGGAGCACAGATACGCAGTATTTT CASSQGGTASGSTDTQYF
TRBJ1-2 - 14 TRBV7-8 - TGTGCCAGCAGCTTAGAAGCGGGGAACTATGGCTACACCTTC CASSLEAGNYGYTF
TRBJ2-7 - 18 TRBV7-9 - TGTGCCAGCAGCTTAGCCCGTCATCGAGCGGATAACTCCTACGAGCAGTACTTC CASSLARHRADNSYEQYF
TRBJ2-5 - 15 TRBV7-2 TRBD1 TGTGCCAGCAGCTCCGCAGGGGGTTTACAAGAGACCCAGTACTTC CASSSAGGLQETQYF
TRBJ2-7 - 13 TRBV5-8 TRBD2 TGTGCCAGCAGCCCGGGACTAGTTGGCGAGCAGTACTTC CASSPGLVGEQYF
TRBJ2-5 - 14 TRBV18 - TGTGCCAGCTCACCACCGACGGGGAAGGAGACCCAGTACTTC CASSPPTGKETQYF
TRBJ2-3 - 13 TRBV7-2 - TGTGCCAGCAGCTTAGGGCCGTCAGATACGCAGTATTTT CASSLGPSDTQYF
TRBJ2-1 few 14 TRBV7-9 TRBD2 TGTGCCAGCAGACGCGGGAGGGCCTACAATGAGCAGTTCTTC CASRRGRAYNEQFF
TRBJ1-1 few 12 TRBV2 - TGTGCCAGCAGTATCGGACAGCATCGACCTTTCTTT CASSIGQHRPFF
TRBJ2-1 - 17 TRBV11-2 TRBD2 TGTGCCAGCAGCATCCAGGGGCTAGCGGGTGCCTACAATGAGCAGTTCTTC CASSIQGLAGAYNEQFF
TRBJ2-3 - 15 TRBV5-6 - TGTGCCAGCAGCTTTGAGGTAGGGGGAGCAGATACGCAGTATTTT CASSFEVGGADTQYF
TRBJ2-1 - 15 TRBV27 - TGTGCCAGCAGTTTAGTGGGGGGCTCCTACAATGAGCAGTTCTTC CASSLVGGSYNEQFF
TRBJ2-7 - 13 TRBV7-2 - TGTGCCAGCAGCTTCCTACAGGGAGACGAGCAGTACTTC CASSFLQGDEQYF
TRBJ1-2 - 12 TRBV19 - TGTGCCAGTAGTCCAGGGAACTATGGCTACACCTTC CASSPGNYGYTF
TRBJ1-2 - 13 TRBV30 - TGTGCCTGGAGTATTGGGCAGGGCTCCGGCTACACCTTC CAWSIGQGSGYTF
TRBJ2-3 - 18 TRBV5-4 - TGTGCCAGCAGCTTGGGGGGGTCATTTAGGGGGAGCACAGATACGCAGTATTTT CASSLGGSFRGSTDTQYF
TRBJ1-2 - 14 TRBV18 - TGTGCCAGCTCACCAGCAGGGAGGTACTATGGCTACACCTTC CASSPAGRYYGYTF